Detailed here is one T cell receptor (beta chain). The data are from a study of blood T cell repertoires in COVID-19. Study details: Samples taken during acute and convalescent COVID-19 were collected in the United States, Italy and Spain.

Participants were aged roughly 18 to 90 years, lived in around 25 US areas, and enrolled virtually. Recovery among Cohort 3 donors was established by two negative PCRs, clearance, or symptom resolution. Original data processing: Quantification of nucleated cells was approximated via reference gene primer amplification. Here immunoSEQ multiplex PCR was the method, and the copy in TCRdb shows in-frame clones only, minus some. The DNA was the basis for D and trimming; V, J and clone size are from that table. The repertoire holds under 300,000 clones, with 85% to 95% as singletons. The sequenced sample consisted of PBMCs or T cells enriched from blood (not recorded which). The sequence was collected from a woman aged 18 to 35 who had recovered from COVID-19.

This CDR3 is CASSELAGVDTQYF. The CDR3 nucleotides read TGTGCCAGCAGCGAACTAGCGGGAGTCGATACGCAGTATTTT. The rearrangement uses TRBV7-2 and TRBJ2-3; 11 bases are a match to TRBD2. This CDR3 comprises 14 residues. Per the germline V gene, CDR1 is SGHTA and CDR2 is FQGNSA. V gave up 5 bases and J gave up 6 bases; unmatched junction bases: 4.